These 17 T cell receptor beta chains came from one sample sequenced in a study of shared clonotypes between healthy human individuals. TCRdb's copy holds only in-frame clones and misses some; the assay was immunoSEQ multiplex PCR. Among 2,500,000 or so clones, 90% to 95% were seen once, and the ten largest hold roughly 0.13%. Sequenced input: naive CD4+ T cells sorted from blood. Subset here: CD45RA+ positively selected. The source of these receptors is a man between 18 and 29 years old in good health.

The rearrangement joins TRBV27 to TRBJ2-3, with TRBD2 matching 10 bases. The CDR3 consists of 15 residues. Germline V gene sequence: CDR1 MNHEY, CDR2 SMNVEV (reference sequence). Trimming cost V 5 bases and J 2 bases; bases outside gene matches: 4. CDR3 sequence reads: CASSNGLADTDTQYF. In DNA form, the CDR3 reads TGTGCCAGCAGTAATGGACTAGCGGACACAGATACGCAGTATTTT.

This clone was found once. The chain recombines TRBV6-6 with TRBJ2-5, with D tentatively TRBD2 (6 bases). Germline CDR1 and CDR2: MNHNY and SVGAGI (reference sequence). There are 14 residues in the CDR3. V was shortened by 5 bases and J by 9 bases, with 19 bases between the two germline ends. CDR3: CASSPVGTRRSQYF. The CDR3 DNA follows: TGTGCCAGCAGTCCCGTAGGGACTCGCAGGTCCCAGTACTTC.

V is TRBV9 and J is TRBJ2-3; D is ambiguous. Trimming pared 1 base from V and 0 bases from J, leaving 6 bases between. Germline CDR1 SGDLS, CDR2 YYNGEE. The CDR3 is 14 amino acids. CDR3 DNA: TGTGCCAGCAGCGTATTGGGGAGCACAGATACGCAGTATTTT. Its protein is CASSVLGSTDTQYF. The full variable domain, its missing parts supplied by reference TRBV9 and TRBJ2-3, is DSGVTQTPKHLITATGQRVTLRCSPRSGDLSVYWYQQSLDQGLQFLIQYYNGEERAKGNILERFSAQQFPDLHSELNLSSLELGDSALYFCASSVLGSTDTQYFGPGTRLTVL.

The chain employs TRBV6-5 and TRBJ2-7; 13 bases align to TRBD2. Germline-derived CDR1 and CDR2 are MNHEY and SVGAGI. The CDR3 consists of 15 residues. V lost 6 bases and J lost 5; bases outside the gene matches: 7. The CDR3 nucleotides read TGTGCCAGCAGCCGAGGACTAGCGGGAGCCCACGAGCAGTACTTC. Protein product: CASSRGLAGAHEQYF.

J is TRBJ2-7 and V is TRBV30, with 7 bases lining up with TRBD1. CDR1 and CDR2 (germline): GTSNPN, SVGIG (reference sequence). The CDR3 length is 14 residues. With V trimmed by 3 bases and J by 3 bases, 8 bases remained unmatched. CDR3 nucleotides: TGTGCCTGGAGGCCCAGGGCAGGGGGCTACGAGCAGTACTTC. Protein sequence: CAWRPRAGGYEQYF. The complete variable domain, with remaining parts taken from reference TRBV30 and TRBJ2-7, reads SQTIHQWPATLVQPVGSPLSLECTVEGTSNPNLYWYRQAAGRGLQLLFYSVGIGQISSEVPQNLSASRPQDRQFILSSKKLLLSDSGFYLCAWRPRAGGYEQYFGPGTRLTVT.

The rearrangement joins TRBV19 to TRBJ2-7; D unclear. The CDR3 is 14 residues long. CDR1 and CDR2 from the germline V gene are LNHDA and SQIVND (reference sequence). Trimming shortened V by 8 bases and J by 1 base, and 15 bases separated the two germline ends. CDR3 DNA sequence: TGTGCCAGTGCAATGGCTTCACAATCCTACGAGCAGTACTTC. It is translated as CASAMASQSYEQYF.

The V gene is TRBV19, the J gene TRBJ1-1; possible D gene TRBD1, 5 bases. The germline V gene has CDR1 LNHDA and CDR2 SQIVND (reference sequence). V was pared by 3 bases and J by 1 base, with 12 bases between. There are 15 residues in the CDR3. The CDR3 DNA follows: TGTGCCAGTAGTATCCAGGGAAGAGGGAACACTGAAGCTTTCTTT. This codes for CASSIQGRGNTEAFF.

This chain uses TRBV9 with TRBJ1-2; D may be TRBD1 (5 bases). The V end lost 0 bases, the J end lost 4 bases, and 13 bases lay between the germline ends. The CDR3 consists of 15 residues. CDR1 is SGDLS, CDR2 YYNGEE, per germline. CDR3 sequence reads: CASSVDPQGTYGYTF. As DNA, the CDR3 is TGTGCCAGCAGCGTAGATCCTCAGGGTACCTATGGCTACACCTTC.

V is TRBV28 and J is TRBJ2-2; 15 bases are shared with TRBD2. CDR1 MDHEN and CDR2 SYDVKM come from the germline V gene. The CDR3 has 16 amino acids. The trim removed 6 bases at V and 8 bases at J, leaving 7 bases unmatched. The CDR3: CASSLGLAGGQGELFF. CDR3 DNA sequence: TGTGCCAGCAGCCTTGGACTAGCGGGGGGGCAAGGGGAGCTGTTTTTT. The full variable domain, in which reference TRBV28 and TRBJ2-2 provide the parts outside the CDR3, is DVKVTQSSRYLVKRTGEKVFLECVQDMDHENMFWYRQDPGLGLRLIYFSYDVKMKEKGDIPEGYSVSREKKERFSLILESASTNQTSMYLCASSLGLAGGQGELFFGEGSRLTVL.

The V gene is TRBV2, the J gene TRBJ2-1; no clear D. V lost 6 bases to trimming and J lost 9 bases, with 18 bases between them. This CDR3 spans 14 amino acids. Per germline, CDR1 SNHLY and CDR2 FYNNEI. DNA for the CDR3: TGTGCCAGCAGCCCTCGAACGGCTTACGCTGAGCAGTTCTTC. Translated: CASSPRTAYAEQFF.

This chain's CDR3 is CASSPQGSNYGYTF. For the CDR3, the DNA is TGTGCCAGCAGCCCTCAGGGCTCGAACTATGGCTACACCTTC. The chain links TRBV7-9 to TRBJ1-2; D is perhaps TRBD1 (5 bases). The CDR3 totals 14 residues. CDR1 is SEHNR, CDR2 FQNEAQ, per germline (reference sequence). V was trimmed by 5 bases and J by 2 bases, leaving 12 bases between them.

V usage is TRBV30 and J usage is TRBJ1-4; D gene unclear. V was shortened by 2 bases and J by 6 bases, with 10 bases between the two germline ends. The germline gives CDR1 GTSNPN, CDR2 SVGIG (reference sequence). The CDR3 loop spans 13 amino acids. The CDR3 here is CAWSSRSHEKLFF. CDR3 sequence (DNA): TGTGCCTGGAGTTCCAGGAGCCATGAAAAACTGTTTTTT.

This clone was seen once. Other DNA sequences of this sample code for an identical CDR3. The genes are TRBV11-2 and TRBJ1-1; 8 bases map to TRBD1. With 3 bases clipped from V and 1 base from J, the junction kept 1 base outside the gene matches. The CDR3 contains 14 residues. Germline V gives CDR1 SGHAT, CDR2 FQNNGV. The CDR3 sequence: CASSFGQGNTEAFF. The CDR3 nucleotides read TGTGCCAGCAGCTTCGGACAGGGGAACACTGAAGCTTTCTTT.

The CDR3 here is CASKGDGQYEQYF. In nucleotides, the CDR3 is TGTGCCAGCAAGGGCGACGGTCAGTACGAGCAGTACTTC. This chain connects TRBV2 to TRBJ2-7; D is ambiguous. Deletions cut 7 bases from V and 4 bases from J, with 14 bases between. CDR1 is SNHLY and CDR2 is FYNNEI in the germline V gene. The CDR3 covers 13 residues.

Points on this clone: The sample has other DNA sequences that encode this CDR3 too. This chain connects TRBV6-5 to TRBJ1-5, with a possible D match to TRBD1 (5 bases). In germline, CDR1 is MNHEY, CDR2 SVGAGI. Trimming removed 8 bases at V and 2 bases at J, with 7 bases between. The CDR3 covers 12 residues. Here the CDR3 reads CASGGGNQPQHF. The CDR3 nucleotides read TGTGCCAGCGGAGGGGGCAATCAGCCCCAGCATTTT.

Comment on this clone: The sample has other DNA sequences that encode this CDR3 too. DNA of the CDR3: TGTGCCAGCAGCGTGACAGGAGGCTCCTACGAGCAGTACTTC. Encoded protein: CASSVTGGSYEQYF. This chain links TRBV7-2 with TRBJ2-7; D may be TRBD1 (6 bases). Trimming removed 5 bases from V and 0 bases from J, with 11 bases in between. Germline V gene sequence: CDR1 SGHTA, CDR2 FQGNSA. The CDR3 contains 14 residues.

The chain employs TRBV25-1 and TRBJ1-6, with TRBD1 matching 8 bases. Germline lookup yields CDR1 MGHDK and CDR2 SYGVNS. J lost 10 bases, V lost 7 bases, and 6 bases had no gene match. The CDR3 has 13 amino acids. CDR3 nucleotide sequence: TGTGCCAGCAACGAACAGGGGGTCTCACCCCTCCACTTT. Protein sequence: CASNEQGVSPLHF.